Shown below are 10 T cell receptor beta chains from a single sample sequenced in a study of cytomegalovirus exposure and HLA in healthy donors. Assay used: immunoSEQ multiplex PCR; TCRdb lists only in-frame clones, some missing. The sample lists approximately 150,000 clones; more than 75% were seen once. The specimen sequenced was PBMCs. Every receptor here comes from a woman aged 25 to 39 in good health and CMV-seronegative.

This clone was observed a single time. The genes are TRBV6-1 and TRBJ2-7, with a weak D call TRBD2 (6 bases). The CDR3 covers 14 residues. V lost 6 bases and J lost 3, with 15 bases in between. Germline CDR1 MNHNS, CDR2 SASEGT. Here the CDR3 DNA reads TGTGCCAGCAGGGGGGGTCTTGACATCTACGAGCAGTACTTC. It yields the protein CASRGGLDIYEQYF.

This chain links TRBV7-6 with TRBJ2-2; no clear D gene. From germline, CDR1 is SGHVS and CDR2 FNYEAQ. CDR3 length equals 12 residues. Trimming took 8 bases from V and 2 from J, leaving 6 bases between them. In DNA form, the CDR3 reads TGTGCCAGCGGCCATAACACCGGGGAGCTGTTTTTT. The encoded protein is CASGHNTGELFF.

The J gene is TRBJ1-5, the V gene TRBV10-3; D ambiguous. CDR1 is ENHRY, CDR2 SYGVKD, per germline. The CDR3 contains 12 residues. V was pared by 4 bases and J by 3 bases, with 4 bases between. The CDR3: CAISGHNQPQHF. CDR3 sequence (DNA): TGTGCCATCAGTGGACACAATCAGCCCCAGCATTTT.

V and J are TRBV10-2 and TRBJ2-7; the D gene is possibly TRBD1 (6 bases). The CDR3 runs to 14 residues. Trimming took off 1 base at V and 2 bases at J, with 9 bases between the two ends. CDR1 and CDR2 from the germline V gene are WSHSY and SAAADI. CDR3 in amino acids: CASSEYGGPYEQYF. The CDR3 DNA is TGCGCCAGCAGTGAGTATGGGGGCCCCTACGAGCAGTACTTC.

This rearrangement joins TRBV4-3 to TRBJ2-3; 7 bases map to TRBD2. The CDR3 is 17 residues long. CDR1 is LGHNA and CDR2 is YSLEER in the germline V gene. V lost 0 bases to trimming and J lost 2 bases; unmatched junction nucleotides: 8. CDR3 DNA: TGCGCCAGCAGCCAAGAAGCGGGGCGGGGCTTCACAGATACGCAGTATTTT. Residues: CASSQEAGRGFTDTQYF.

The chain employs TRBV7-9 and TRBJ1-1; 10 positions agree with TRBD1. The CDR3 contains 14 residues. CDR1 is SEHNR and CDR2 is FQNEAQ in the germline V gene (reference sequence). The ends lost 4 bases at V and 4 bases at J; junction bases unmatched: 3. CDR3 coding DNA: TGTGCCAGCAGCTATGGGACAGGGGCCACTGAAGCTTTCTTT. Translated: CASSYGTGATEAFF.

The chain uses TRBV5-1 and TRBJ1-6; 7 bases agree with TRBD1. Germline assignment: CDR1 SGHRS and CDR2 YFSETQ. The CDR3 spans 15 residues. The V and J ends lost 2 bases and 5 bases, in that order; junction bases with no gene match: 4. CDR3 residues: CASSFGDRDNSPLHF. The CDR3 DNA follows: TGCGCCAGCAGCTTTGGAGACAGGGATAATTCACCCCTCCACTTT.

In its sample, this clone was seen many times. V gene TRBV2 combines with J gene TRBJ2-7; 15 nucleotides match TRBD2. Per the germline V gene, CDR1 is SNHLY and CDR2 is FYNNEI. Unmatched junction bases numbered 9, after V lost 3 bases and J lost 0 bases. The CDR3 has 19 amino acids. CDR3 in DNA: TGTGCCAGCAGTGAGATGGGACTAGCGGGGGGAAATCCCTCCTACGAGCAGTACTTC. This codes for CASSEMGLAGGNPSYEQYF. The full variable domain, with the rest looked up from reference TRBV2 and TRBJ2-7, is EPEVTQTPSHQVTQMGQEVILRCVPISNHLYFYWYRQILGQKVEFLVSFYNNEISEKSEIFDDQFSVERPDGSNFTLKIRSTKLEDSAMYFCASSEMGLAGGNPSYEQYFGPGTRLTVT.

The chain employs TRBV7-9 and TRBJ1-1; TRBD1 matches 7 bases. Germline CDR1 SEHNR, CDR2 FQNEAQ (reference sequence). V gave up 5 bases and J gave up 3 bases; unmatched junction bases: 9. The CDR3 length is 15 residues. CDR3 nucleotide sequence: TGTGCCAGCAGCCACCCAGGGGGTAGGTACACTGAAGCTTTCTTT. It is translated as CASSHPGGRYTEAFF.

The chain carries TRBV9 and TRBJ2-1; TRBD2 matches 9 bases. The germline CDR1 and CDR2 sequences are SGDLS and YYNGEE. V was pared by 0 bases and J by 3 bases, with 10 bases of the junction left unmatched. The CDR3 is 18 residues long. The CDR3 DNA sequence: TGTGCCAGCAGCGTAGCTTCCCTCGCGGGGGGGCTCTACAATGAGCAGTTCTTC. This codes for CASSVASLAGGLYNEQFF.